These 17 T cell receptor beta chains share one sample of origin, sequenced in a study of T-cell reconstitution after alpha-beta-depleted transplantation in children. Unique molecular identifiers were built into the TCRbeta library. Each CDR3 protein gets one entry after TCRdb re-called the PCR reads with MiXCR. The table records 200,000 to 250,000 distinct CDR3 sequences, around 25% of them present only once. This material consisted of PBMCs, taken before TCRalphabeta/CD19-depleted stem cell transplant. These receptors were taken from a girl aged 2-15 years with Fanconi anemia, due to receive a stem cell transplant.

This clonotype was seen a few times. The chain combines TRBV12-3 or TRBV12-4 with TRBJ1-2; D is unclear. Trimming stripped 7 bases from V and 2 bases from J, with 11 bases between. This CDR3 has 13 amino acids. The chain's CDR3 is CASNYGVNYGYTF. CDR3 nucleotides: TGTGCCAGCAATTACGGGGTGAACTATGGCTACACCTTC.

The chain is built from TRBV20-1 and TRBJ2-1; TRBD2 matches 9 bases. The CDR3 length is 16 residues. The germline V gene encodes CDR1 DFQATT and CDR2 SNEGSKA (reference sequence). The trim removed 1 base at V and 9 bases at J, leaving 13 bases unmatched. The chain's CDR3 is CSARGEKSGRPSEQFF. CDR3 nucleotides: TGCAGTGCTAGAGGGGAGAAGAGCGGGAGGCCTAGTGAGCAGTTCTTC.

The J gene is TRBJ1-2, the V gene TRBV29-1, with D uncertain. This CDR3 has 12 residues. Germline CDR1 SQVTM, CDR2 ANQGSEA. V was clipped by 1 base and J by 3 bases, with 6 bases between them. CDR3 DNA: TGCAGCGTTGAAGGGCTCTACTATGGCTACACCTTC. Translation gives CSVEGLYYGYTF.

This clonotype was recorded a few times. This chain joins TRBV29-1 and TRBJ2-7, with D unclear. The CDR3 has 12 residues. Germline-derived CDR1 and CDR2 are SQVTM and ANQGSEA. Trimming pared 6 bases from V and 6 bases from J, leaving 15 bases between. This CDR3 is CSVSESDGEQYF. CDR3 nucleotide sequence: TGCAGCGTGTCGGAGTCGGATGGCGAGCAGTACTTC.

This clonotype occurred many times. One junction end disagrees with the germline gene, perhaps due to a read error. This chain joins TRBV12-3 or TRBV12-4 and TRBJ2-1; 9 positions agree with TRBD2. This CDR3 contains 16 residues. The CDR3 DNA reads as TGTGCCAGCAGTCTGAGACTAGCGGAGGTCGGCAATGGGCAGTTCTTC. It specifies CASSLRLAEVGNGQFF.

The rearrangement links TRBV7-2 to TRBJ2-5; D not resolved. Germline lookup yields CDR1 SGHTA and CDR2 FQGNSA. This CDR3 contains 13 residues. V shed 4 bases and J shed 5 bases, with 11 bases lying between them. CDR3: CASSWVHGETQYF. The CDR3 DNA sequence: TGTGCCAGCAGCTGGGTCCACGGGGAGACCCAGTACTTC. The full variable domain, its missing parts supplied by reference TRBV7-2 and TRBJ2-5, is GAGVSQSPSNKVTEKGKDVELRCDPISGHTALYWYRQSLGQGLEFLIYFQGNSAPDKSGLPSDRFSAERTGGSVSTLTIQRTQQEDSAVYLCASSWVHGETQYFGPGTRLLVL.

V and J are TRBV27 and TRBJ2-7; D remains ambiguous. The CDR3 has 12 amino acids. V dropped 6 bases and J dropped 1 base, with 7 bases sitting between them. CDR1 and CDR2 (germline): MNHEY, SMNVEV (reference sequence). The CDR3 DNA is TGTGCCAGCAGCGCTGATTCCTACGAGCAGTACTTC. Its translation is CASSADSYEQYF.

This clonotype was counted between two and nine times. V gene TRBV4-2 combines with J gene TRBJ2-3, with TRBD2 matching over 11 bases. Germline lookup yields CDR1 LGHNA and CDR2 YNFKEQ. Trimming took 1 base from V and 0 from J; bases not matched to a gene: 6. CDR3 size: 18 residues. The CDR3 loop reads CASSQAFRLAGSTDTQYF. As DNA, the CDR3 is TGTGCCAGCAGCCAAGCCTTTAGACTAGCGGGAAGCACAGATACGCAGTATTTT.

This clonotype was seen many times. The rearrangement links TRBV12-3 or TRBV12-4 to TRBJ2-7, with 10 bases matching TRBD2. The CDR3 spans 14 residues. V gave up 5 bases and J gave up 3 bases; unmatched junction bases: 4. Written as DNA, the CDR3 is TGTGCCAGCAGTCCGGGACTAGCGCTCTACGAGCAGTACTTC. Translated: CASSPGLALYEQYF.

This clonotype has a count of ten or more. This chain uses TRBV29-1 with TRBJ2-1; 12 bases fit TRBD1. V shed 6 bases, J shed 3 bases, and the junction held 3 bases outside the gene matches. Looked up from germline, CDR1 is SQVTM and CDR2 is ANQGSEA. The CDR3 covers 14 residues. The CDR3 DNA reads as TGCAGCGTCGGGACAGGGGGCTACTACAATGAGCAGTTCTTC. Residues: CSVGTGGYYNEQFF.

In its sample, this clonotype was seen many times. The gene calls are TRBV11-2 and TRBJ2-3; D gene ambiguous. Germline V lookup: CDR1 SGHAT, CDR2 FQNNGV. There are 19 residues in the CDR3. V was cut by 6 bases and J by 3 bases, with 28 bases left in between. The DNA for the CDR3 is TGTGCCAGCAGATCTCAGGTCGGGCGGATTGACGTGAGGACAGATACGCAGTATTTT. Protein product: CASRSQVGRIDVRTDTQYF.

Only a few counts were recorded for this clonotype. CDR3 in amino acids: CASSSITLLTDTQYF. CDR3 DNA sequence: TGTGCCAGCAGCTCCATTACCCTCCTTACAGATACGCAGTATTTT. The V and J genes are TRBV7-9 and TRBJ2-3; D is undetermined. V shed 4 bases and J shed 3 bases, with 14 bases lying between them. This CDR3 contains 15 residues. Germline CDR1 is SEHNR and CDR2 is FQNEAQ (reference sequence).

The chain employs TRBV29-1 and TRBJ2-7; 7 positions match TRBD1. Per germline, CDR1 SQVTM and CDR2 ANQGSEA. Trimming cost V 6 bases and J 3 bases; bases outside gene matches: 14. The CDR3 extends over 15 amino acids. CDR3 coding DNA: TGCAGCGTCAGAGACAGGGAAGGAATTGTCTACGAGCAGTACTTC. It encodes CSVRDREGIVYEQYF.

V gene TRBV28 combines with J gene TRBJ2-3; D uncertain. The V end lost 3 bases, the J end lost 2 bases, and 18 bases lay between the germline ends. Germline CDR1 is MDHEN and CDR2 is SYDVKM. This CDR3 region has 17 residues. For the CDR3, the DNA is TGTGCCAGCAGTTTTTCGGGCGGCGCCTGGCCCACAGATACGCAGTATTTT. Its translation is CASSFSGGAWPTDTQYF.

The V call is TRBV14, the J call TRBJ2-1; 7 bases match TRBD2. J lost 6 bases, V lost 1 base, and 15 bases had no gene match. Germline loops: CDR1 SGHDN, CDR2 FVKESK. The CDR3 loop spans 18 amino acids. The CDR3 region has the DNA TGTGCCAGCAGCCAAGTTGCTAGCGGACTTATAAGACGCAATGAGCAGTTCTTC. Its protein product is CASSQVASGLIRRNEQFF.

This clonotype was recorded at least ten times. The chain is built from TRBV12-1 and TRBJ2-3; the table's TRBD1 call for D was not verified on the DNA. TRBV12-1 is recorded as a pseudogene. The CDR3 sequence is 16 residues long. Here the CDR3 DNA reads TGTGCCAGCAGCCCCGTAGGGGGACTCGACACAGATACGCAGTATTTT. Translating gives CASSPVGGLDTDTQYF.

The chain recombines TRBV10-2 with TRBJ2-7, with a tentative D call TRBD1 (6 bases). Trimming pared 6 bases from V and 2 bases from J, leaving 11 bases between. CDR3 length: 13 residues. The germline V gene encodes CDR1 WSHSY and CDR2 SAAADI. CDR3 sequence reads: CASSRTAAYEQYF. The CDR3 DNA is TGCGCCAGCAGCAGGACAGCCGCCTACGAGCAGTACTTC.